This T cell receptor beta chain derives from a study of radiation and T cells in renal cell carcinoma. Study-wide results and limits: Without pretreatment biopsies, baseline tumor clonotype presence was undetermined.

Worth noting for this clone: Its antigen remains unknown.

Stated time point: blood 2 weeks post-SBRT. Documented treatment: 15 Gy SBRT to primary tumor, nephrectomy 4 weeks later. Serial blood draws occurred at baseline and 2 and 4 weeks post-SBRT. The tumor was a clear cell renal cell carcinoma. Measured with immunoSEQ multiplex PCR; TCRdb has only the in-frame clones, and not every one. This sample has about 120,000 clones, with about four fifths found just once. This specimen consisted of blood, obtained from a patient whose treatment included radiotherapy and nephrectomy. This clonotype was sampled from a man aged 50-60 years with renal cell carcinoma.

CDR3 amino acids: CASNTGRGSPLHF. CDR3 in DNA: TGTGCCAGCAACACAGGGAGGGGCTCACCCCTCCACTTT. V gene TRBV27 combines with J gene TRBJ1-6; the D gene is possibly TRBD1 (6 bases). The germline V gene has CDR1 MNHEY and CDR2 SMNVEV (reference sequence). This CDR3 region has 13 residues. The V end lost 7 bases, the J end lost 10 bases, and 14 bases lay between the germline ends.